One sample yielded the 5 T cell receptor beta chains listed below, sequenced in a study of blood T cell repertoires in COVID-19. Sequencing used immunoSEQ multiplex PCR; TCRdb keeps in-frame clones, though not all of them. The sample includes roughly 180,000 clones, around 85% of them seen just once. Source material: peripheral blood. The receptor set was obtained from a woman aged 60-75 years with acute or convalescent COVID-19.

The chain's CDR3 is CAWGLAETYEQYF. CDR3 DNA sequence: TGTGCCTGGGGACTAGCGGAGACCTACGAGCAGTACTTC. The chain carries TRBV30 and TRBJ2-7; 10 bases match TRBD2. Germline V gives CDR1 GTSNPN, CDR2 SVGIG (reference sequence). V gave up 5 bases and J gave up 2 bases; unmatched junction bases: 3. This CDR3 has 13 residues.

This sequence joins TRBV11-2 and TRBJ2-7, with 9 bases matching TRBD2. J was trimmed by 2 bases and V by 3 bases; bases with no gene match: 2. CDR1 and CDR2 from the germline V gene are SGHAT and FQNNGV. This CDR3 has 14 amino acids. The DNA of the CDR3 is TGTGCCAGCAGCTTCAGCGGGAGGCCCTACGAGCAGTACTTC. Translated, it gives CASSFSGRPYEQYF.

This chain links TRBV7-8 with TRBJ2-1; 10 bases align to TRBD2. V dropped 4 bases and J dropped 0; count of bases not matched to a gene: 9. Looked up from germline, CDR1 is SGHVS and CDR2 is FQNEAQ. The CDR3 has 18 residues. The CDR3 bases are TGTGCCAGCAGCTCCAGACTAGCGGGTTCCTTCTCCTACAATGAGCAGTTCTTC. Encoded protein: CASSSRLAGSFSYNEQFF. The full variable domain, its missing parts supplied by reference TRBV7-8 and TRBJ2-1, is GAGVSQSPRYKVAKRGQDVALRCDPISGHVSLFWYQQALGQGPEFLTYFQNEAQLDKSGLPSDRFFAERPEGSVSTLKIQRTQQEDSAVYLCASSSRLAGSFSYNEQFFGPGTRLTVL.

This clone was seen a handful of times. The chain has TRBV27 and TRBJ1-2; 9 nucleotides line up with TRBD1. The CDR3 has 13 amino acids. V trimming: 2 bases; J trimming: 6 bases; junction bases outside the gene matches: 1. The V gene's germline CDR1 is MNHEY and CDR2 SMNVEV (reference sequence). CDR3 sequence (DNA): TGTGCCAGCAGTTTAGGGACAGGGAATGGCTACACCTTC. It yields the protein CASSLGTGNGYTF.

The rearrangement links TRBV24-1 to TRBJ2-5, with 9 bases aligning to TRBD1. The trim removed 3 bases at V and 5 bases at J, leaving 6 bases unmatched. Looked up from germline, CDR1 is KGHDR and CDR2 is SFDVKD. CDR3 size: 15 residues. CDR3 loop: CATSDRGQGRETQYF. In DNA form, the CDR3 reads TGTGCCACCAGTGATCGAGGACAGGGGAGGGAGACCCAGTACTTC.